The 28 T cell receptor beta chains given below trace back to one sample, sequenced in a study of early stage breast cancer tumors. Assay used: immunoSEQ multiplex PCR; TCRdb lists only in-frame clones, some missing. The table shows tens of thousands of clones, with over 75% occurring only once. Specimen: blood. The receptors come from a person aged 40-50 years with breast cancer.

This chain joins TRBV6-5 and TRBJ1-2; D perhaps matches TRBD1 (5 bases). The germline V and J ends were trimmed by 5 bases and 5 bases, with 18 bases remaining between them. Germline values: CDR1 MNHEY, CDR2 SVGAGI. The CDR3 runs to 15 residues. Here the CDR3 reads CASSKGSTGGYGYTF. The DNA of the CDR3 is TGTGCCAGCAGTAAGGGGTCGACGGGTGGTTATGGCTACACCTTC.

This clone appeared a few times. The chain recombines TRBV4-1 with TRBJ1-2; 9 nucleotides align to TRBD1. Germline values: CDR1 MGHRA, CDR2 YSYEKL. The CDR3 has 15 amino acids. The junction had 11 bases not matched to a gene; V was cut back by 4 bases and J by 8 bases. The CDR3 DNA is TGCGCCAGCAGCCCTGGGACAGGGAGAGTAGAAGGCTACACCTTC. This codes for CASSPGTGRVEGYTF.

The gene calls are TRBV7-9 and TRBJ2-7, with D uncertain. Germline CDR1 reads SEHNR; CDR2 reads FQNEAQ (reference sequence). V lost 4 bases and J 2 bases, leaving 6 bases between the germline ends. The CDR3 loop spans 12 amino acids. CDR3 protein: CASSSGTYEQYF. The CDR3 bases are TGTGCCAGCAGCTCAGGTACCTACGAGCAGTACTTC.

The chain recombines TRBV7-2 with TRBJ2-7, with TRBD2 identical over 13 bases. Germline assignment: CDR1 SGHTA and CDR2 FQGNSA. J was trimmed by 6 bases and V by 4 bases; bases with no gene match: 9. CDR3 length: 16 amino acids. DNA for the CDR3: TGTGCCAGCAGCTCCCGGACTAGCGGGAGACAGGGCGAGCAGTACTTC. Residues: CASSSRTSGRQGEQYF.

This sequence joins TRBV30 and TRBJ2-1; the D gene could be TRBD1 or TRBD2 (5 bases each). The length of the CDR3 is 13 residues. V gave up 7 bases and J gave up 3 bases, with 13 bases separating them. CDR1 and CDR2 from the germline V gene are GTSNPN and SVGIG (reference sequence). CDR3 loop: CAFRDLGYNEQFF. The CDR3 DNA follows: TGTGCCTTTCGGGACCTGGGCTACAATGAGCAGTTCTTC.

The V gene is TRBV19, the J gene TRBJ1-2, with D unclear. The CDR3 has 14 residues. In germline, CDR1 is LNHDA, CDR2 SQIVND (reference sequence). The V end lost 2 bases, the J end lost 8 bases, and 15 bases lay between the germline ends. The CDR3 DNA follows: TGTGCCAGTAGTATACCGGAGGTTTCTATAGGCTACACCTTC. This translates into CASSIPEVSIGYTF.

The rearrangement joins TRBV30 to TRBJ2-5; TRBD1 is a possible D gene (7 bases). This CDR3 has 14 residues. Trimming pared 2 bases from V and 4 bases from J, leaving 14 bases between. From germline, CDR1 is GTSNPN and CDR2 SVGIG (reference sequence). The CDR3, as DNA: TGTGCCTGGAGTTTAGGAGGGGGCGGAGAGACCCAGTACTTC. The encoded protein is CAWSLGGGGETQYF.

The CDR3 DNA reads TGCGCCAGCAGCCAATCGGGGGGGAATTTGATAGATACGCAGTATTTT. Protein: CASSQSGGNLIDTQYF. The chain combines TRBV5-1 with TRBJ2-3, with 8 bases lining up with TRBD2. Germline V lookup: CDR1 SGHRS, CDR2 YFSETQ. This CDR3 contains 16 residues. The junction had 12 bases not matched to a gene; V was cut back by 4 bases and J by 5 bases.

In its sample, this clone was seen a few times. The chain employs TRBV10-1 and TRBJ2-7; D gene unclear. The CDR3 consists of 13 residues. V lost 0 bases, J lost 6 bases, and 9 bases lay in between. Germline V gene lookup returns CDR1 WNHNN and CDR2 SYGVQD (reference sequence). The CDR3 DNA sequence: TGCGCCAGCAGTGAGTCGCGACTCTCCGAGCAGTACTTC. Encoded protein: CASSESRLSEQYF.

The chain combines TRBV10-3 with TRBJ1-3; D may be TRBD1 (5 bases). CDR3 length equals 13 residues. The germline CDR1 and CDR2 sequences are ENHRY and SYGVKD. Trimming stripped 2 bases from V and 5 bases from J, with 7 bases between. The CDR3 protein is CAISEQGRNTIYF. CDR3 coding DNA: TGTGCCATCAGTGAGCAGGGCAGAAACACCATATATTTT.

The V gene is TRBV5-6, the J gene TRBJ2-2; D not resolved. The germline gives CDR1 SGHDT, CDR2 YYEEEE. The CDR3 has 15 amino acids. The V gene lost 0 bases and the J gene lost 4 bases, with 10 bases spanning the gap. The CDR3 DNA follows: TGTGCCAGCAGCTTGGACTGGTCTGGCACCGGGGAGCTGTTTTTT. Protein product: CASSLDWSGTGELFF. Full variable domain (remainder filled in from reference TRBV5-6 and TRBJ2-2): DAGVTQSPTHLIKTRGQQVTLRCSPKSGHDTVSWYQQALGQGPQFIFQYYEEEERQRGNFPDRFSGHQFPNYSSELNVNALLLGDSALYLCASSLDWSGTGELFFGEGSRLTVL.

The rearrangement joins TRBV5-4 to TRBJ2-1; 11 positions agree with TRBD2. Trimming at V came to 5 bases and at J to 0 bases, leaving 4 bases not matched to a gene. Germline V gene data show CDR1 as SGHNT and CDR2 as YYREEE (reference sequence). This CDR3 has 16 amino acids. The CDR3 reads CASRPTSGISYNEQFF. CDR3 nucleotide sequence: TGTGCCAGCAGGCCGACTAGCGGGATCTCCTACAATGAGCAGTTCTTC. Filled out from reference TRBV5-4 and TRBJ2-1, the complete variable domain reads ETGVTQSPTHLIKTRGQQVTLRCSSQSGHNTVSWYQQALGQGPQFIFQYYREEENGRGNFPPRFSGLQFPNYSSELNVNALELDDSALYLCASRPTSGISYNEQFFGPGTRLTVL.

The chain employs TRBV7-9 and TRBJ2-5; D unclear. There are 13 residues in the CDR3. V lost 3 bases and J 5 bases, leaving 10 bases between the germline ends. The germline V gene has CDR1 SEHNR and CDR2 FQNEAQ (reference sequence). CDR3 protein: CASSLDEPETQYF. CDR3 coding DNA: TGTGCCAGCAGCTTGGACGAGCCGGAGACCCAGTACTTC.

A word on this clone: A junction boundary mismatches the germline segment, possibly from a read error. The chain uses TRBV7-3 and TRBJ1-1; D possibly corresponds to TRBD1 (5 bases). Germline V gene lookup returns CDR1 SGHTA and CDR2 FQGTGA. The CDR3 loop spans 14 amino acids. CDR3: CASSLGGANSEAFF. The CDR3 nucleotides read TGTGCCAGCAGCTTAGGTGGGGCGAACAGTGAAGCTTTCTTT.

The CDR3 protein is CASSLVLGGTDTQYF. The CDR3, as DNA: TGTGCCAGCAGCTTGGTACTTGGTGGCACAGATACGCAGTATTTT. This sequence joins TRBV5-5 and TRBJ2-3; no clear D gene. V dropped 0 bases and J dropped 1 base, with 9 bases sitting between them. Germline CDR1 reads SGHKS; CDR2 reads YYEKEE (reference sequence). There are 15 residues in the CDR3.

V gene TRBV11-2 combines with J gene TRBJ2-2; 11 nucleotides match TRBD2. J was trimmed by 6 bases and V by 5 bases; bases with no gene match: 5. The CDR3 spans 15 residues. The germline CDR1 and CDR2 sequences are SGHAT and FQNNGV. The CDR3 nucleotides are TGTGCCAGCAGCCCTACTAGCGGGAGAGCCGGGGAGCTGTTTTTT. It translates to CASSPTSGRAGELFF.

The count of this clone is one. The rearrangement joins TRBV30 to TRBJ2-1; 9 bases agree with TRBD2. This CDR3 spans 14 amino acids. V shed 3 bases, J shed 7 bases, and the junction held 7 bases outside the gene matches. CDR1 and CDR2 from the germline V gene are GTSNPN and SVGIG (reference sequence). The DNA of the CDR3 is TGTGCCTGGAGGGCGTCTAGCGGGAAGAATGAGCAGTTCTTC. Its protein product is CAWRASSGKNEQFF. The whole variable domain, filled in from reference TRBV30 and TRBJ2-1, reads SQTIHQWPATLVQPVGSPLSLECTVEGTSNPNLYWYRQAAGRGLQLLFYSVGIGQISSEVPQNLSASRPQDRQFILSSKKLLLSDSGFYLCAWRASSGKNEQFFGPGTRLTVL.

The chain carries TRBV30 and TRBJ2-3, with TRBD2 identical over 10 bases. Germline V lookup: CDR1 GTSNPN, CDR2 SVGIG (reference sequence). Trimming removed 5 bases from V and 6 bases from J; junction bases left unmatched: 8. The CDR3 is made up of 14 amino acids. The DNA of the CDR3 is TGTGCCTGGGGACTAGCGGCTACCTTGGATACGCAGTATTTT. This codes for CAWGLAATLDTQYF. Drawing the rest from reference TRBV30 and TRBJ2-3, the complete variable domain is SQTIHQWPATLVQPVGSPLSLECTVEGTSNPNLYWYRQAAGRGLQLLFYSVGIGQISSEVPQNLSASRPQDRQFILSSKKLLLSDSGFYLCAWGLAATLDTQYFGPGTRLTVL.

This clone was detected a few times. CDR3: CATSRAAGYEQYF. In nucleotides, the CDR3 is TGTGCCACCAGCAGAGCGGCAGGCTACGAGCAGTACTTC. The chain recombines TRBV15 with TRBJ2-7; D is undetermined. The CDR3 has 13 residues. The ends were cut back, 1 base at V and 3 bases at J, with 7 bases in the middle. CDR1 is LNHNV and CDR2 is YYDKDF in the germline V gene (reference sequence). The complete variable domain, with remaining parts taken from reference TRBV15 and TRBJ2-7, reads DAMVIQNPRYQVTQFGKPVTLSCSQTLNHNVMYWYQQKSSQAPKLLFHYYDKDFNNEADTPDNFQSRRPNTSFCFLDIRSPGLGDTAMYLCATSRAAGYEQYFGPGTRLTVT.

This clone appeared a single time. V usage is TRBV7-9 and J usage is TRBJ2-5; D may match TRBD1 or TRBD2 (5 bases each). Trimming pared 6 bases from V and 4 bases from J, leaving 15 bases between. Germline V lookup: CDR1 SEHNR, CDR2 FQNEAQ (reference sequence). The CDR3 runs to 14 residues. CDR3 protein: CASRSPGPVETQYF. The CDR3 DNA sequence: TGTGCCAGCAGGTCCCCGGGACCCGTAGAGACCCAGTACTTC.

The gene calls are TRBV6-1 and TRBJ2-7, with 8 bases identical to TRBD2. V shed 4 bases, J shed 9 bases, and the junction held 11 bases outside the gene matches. Germline V gives CDR1 MNHNS, CDR2 SASEGT. The CDR3 runs to 14 residues. CDR3: CASSVAGGLLRQYF. The CDR3 region has the DNA TGTGCCAGCAGTGTGGCGGGAGGTCTACTGAGGCAGTACTTC.

The V call is TRBV4-1, the J call TRBJ1-2; the match to TRBD1 covers 7 bases. The CDR3 extends over 15 amino acids. Germline assignment: CDR1 MGHRA and CDR2 YSYEKL. The V gene end was trimmed by 1 base and the J gene end by 4 bases; junction bases not matched to a gene: 6. CDR3 amino acids: CASSQVDRAGYGYTF. Here the CDR3 DNA reads TGCGCCAGCAGCCAAGTAGACAGGGCAGGCTATGGCTACACCTTC.

This clone was observed a single time. The chain joins TRBV7-9 to TRBJ1-4; D gene ambiguous. Looked up from germline, CDR1 is SEHNR and CDR2 is FQNEAQ (reference sequence). The CDR3 length is 12 residues. Trimming took 5 bases from V and 4 from J, leaving 5 bases between them. CDR3: CASSRSNEKLFF. The CDR3 DNA sequence: TGTGCCAGCAGCAGAAGTAATGAAAAACTGTTTTTT.

This rearrangement joins TRBV4-2 to TRBJ1-1, with 12 bases fitting TRBD1. The V gene end was trimmed by 8 bases and the J gene end by 5 bases; junction bases not matched to a gene: 12. The CDR3 runs to 16 residues. Germline CDR1 reads LGHNA; CDR2 reads YNFKEQ. The chain's CDR3 is CASRHGTGGSRTEAFF. The CDR3 DNA reads as TGTGCCAGCCGGCATGGGACAGGGGGCTCGCGGACTGAAGCTTTCTTT.

The gene calls are TRBV4-2 and TRBJ1-2; D is perhaps TRBD1 (5 bases). V lost 1 base and J lost 2, with 8 bases in between. CDR1 is LGHNA, CDR2 YNFKEQ, per germline. This CDR3 contains 14 residues. CDR3 nucleotides: TGTGCCAGCAGCCAAGGAACAGGAAACTATGGCTACACCTTC. Translating gives CASSQGTGNYGYTF.

The chain is built from TRBV13 and TRBJ2-7; TRBD2 might be the D (5 bases). Germline V gives CDR1 PRHDT, CDR2 FYEKMQ (reference sequence). CDR3 length: 13 amino acids. Trimming shortened V by 0 bases and J by 6 bases, and 9 bases separated the two germline ends. The CDR3 DNA is TGTGCCAGCAGCTTAGGTGGACTGCCCGAGCAGTACTTC. This sequence encodes CASSLGGLPEQYF.

Remarks on this clone: At one end, the junction sequence differs from germline, possibly due to a read error. The V gene is TRBV23-1, the J gene TRBJ2-7; 11 nucleotides match TRBD2. TRBV23-1 is placed among ORFs of uncertain function. The CDR3 runs 13 residues. The CDR3 nucleotides are TGCGCCGGCAGATCTAGCGGGAGGAACGAGCAGTACTTC. It yields the protein CAGRSSGRNEQYF.

The CDR3 is CASSLGTADYEQYF. DNA of the CDR3: TGTGCCAGCAGCTTAGGGACAGCGGACTACGAGCAGTACTTC. The chain joins TRBV11-2 to TRBJ2-7; D may be TRBD1 (6 bases). Germline loops: CDR1 SGHAT, CDR2 FQNNGV. The CDR3 is made up of 14 amino acids. V was cut by 1 base and J by 3 bases, with 10 bases left in between.